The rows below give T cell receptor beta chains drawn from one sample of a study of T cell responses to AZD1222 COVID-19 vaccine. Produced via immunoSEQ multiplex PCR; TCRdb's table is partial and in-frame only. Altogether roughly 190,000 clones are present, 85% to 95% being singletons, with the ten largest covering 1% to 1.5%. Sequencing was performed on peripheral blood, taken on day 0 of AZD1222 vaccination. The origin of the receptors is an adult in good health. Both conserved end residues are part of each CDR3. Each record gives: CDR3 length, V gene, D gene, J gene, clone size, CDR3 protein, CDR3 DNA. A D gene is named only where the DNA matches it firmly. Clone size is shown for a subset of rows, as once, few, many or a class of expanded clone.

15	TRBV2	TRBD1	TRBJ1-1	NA	CASSEARARGREAFF	TGTGCCAGCAGTGAAGCGCGGGCCAGGGGGAGGGAAGCTTTCTTT
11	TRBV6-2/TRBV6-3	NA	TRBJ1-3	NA	CASSYRNTIYF	TGTGCCAGCAGTTACCGGAACACCATATATTTT
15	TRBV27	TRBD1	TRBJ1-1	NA	CASSPGTGGATEAFF	TGTGCCAGCAGTCCGGGGACAGGGGGTGCCACTGAAGCTTTCTTT
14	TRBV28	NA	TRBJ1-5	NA	CASSRRAINQPQHF	TGTGCCAGCAGCCGACGGGCTATCAATCAGCCCCAGCATTTT
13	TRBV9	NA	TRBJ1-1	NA	CASSVESGTEAFF	TGTGCCAGCAGCGTAGAGAGTGGGACTGAAGCTTTCTTT
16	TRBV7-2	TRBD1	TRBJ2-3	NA	CASSWDSRLSTDTQYF	TGTGCCAGCAGCTGGGACAGTCGGTTGAGCACAGATACGCAGTATTTT
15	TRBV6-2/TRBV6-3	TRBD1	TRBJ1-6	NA	CASSYRDRYNSPLHF	TGTGCCAGCAGTTACCGGGACAGGTATAATTCACCCCTCCACTTT
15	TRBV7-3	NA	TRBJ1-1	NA	CASSPQGHENTEAFF	TGTGCCAGCAGCCCACAAGGTCATGAGAACACTGAAGCTTTCTTT
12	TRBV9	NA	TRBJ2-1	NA	CASSVDRNEQFF	TGTGCCAGCAGCGTAGATAGGAATGAGCAGTTCTTC
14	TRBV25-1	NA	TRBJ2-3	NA	CATHRDIDTDTQYF	TGTGCCACCCACCGGGACATTGACACAGATACGCAGTATTTT
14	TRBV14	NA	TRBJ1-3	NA	CASSVQGYGNTIYF	TGTGCCAGCAGCGTGCAGGGGTACGGAAACACCATATATTTT
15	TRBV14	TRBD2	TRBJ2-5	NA	CASSQVLAGAETQYF	TGTGCCAGCAGCCAAGTATTAGCGGGGGCAGAGACCCAGTACTTC
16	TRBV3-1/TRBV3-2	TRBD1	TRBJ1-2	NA	CASSQAGTGGSHGYTF	TGTGCCAGCAGCCAGGCCGGGACAGGGGGCAGTCATGGCTACACCTTC
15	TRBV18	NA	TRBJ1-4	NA	CASSPTGSGGEKLFF	TGTGCCAGCTCACCGACTGGATCGGGGGGAGAAAAACTGTTTTTT
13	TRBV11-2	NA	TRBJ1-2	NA	CASRPTGSSGYTF	TGTGCCAGCAGACCAACAGGTTCCAGTGGCTACACCTTC
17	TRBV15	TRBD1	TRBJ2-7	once	CATSRESPGTGDHEQYF	TGTGCCACCAGCAGAGAGAGCCCCGGGACAGGGGACCACGAGCAGTACTTC
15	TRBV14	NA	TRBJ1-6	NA	CASSPRQANNSPLHF	TGTGCCAGCAGCCCAAGACAGGCTAATAATTCACCCCTCCACTTT
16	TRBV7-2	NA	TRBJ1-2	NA	CASSSLQSRASGGYTF	TGTGCCAGCAGTTCCCTTCAGTCGAGGGCTTCAGGCGGCTACACCTTC
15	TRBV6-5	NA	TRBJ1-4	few	CASSYSVEIEKKLFF	TGTGCCAGCAGTTACAGCGTAGAGATCGAGAAAAAACTGTTTTTT
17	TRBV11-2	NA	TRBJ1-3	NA	CASSLASFSYSGNTIYF	TGTGCCAGCAGCTTAGCAAGTTTCTCTTACTCTGGAAACACCATATATTTT
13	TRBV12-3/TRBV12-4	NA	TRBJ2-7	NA	CASSFGSPYEQYF	TGTGCCAGCAGTTTCGGCAGTCCCTACGAGCAGTACTTC
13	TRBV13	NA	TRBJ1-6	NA	CASGRGLNSPLHF	TGTGCCAGCGGGAGAGGGCTTAATTCACCCCTCCACTTT
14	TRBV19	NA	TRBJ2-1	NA	CASSRISSSNEQFF	TGTGCCAGTAGTAGGATTAGCTCCAGCAATGAGCAGTTCTTC
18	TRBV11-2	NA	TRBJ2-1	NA	CASSLRDLRGLSYNEQFF	TGTGCCAGCAGCTTAAGAGACTTACGGGGGCTCTCCTACAATGAGCAGTTCTTC
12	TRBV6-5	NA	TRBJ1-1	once	CASSPGPGEAFF	TGTGCCAGCAGTCCGGGGCCGGGTGAAGCTTTCTTT
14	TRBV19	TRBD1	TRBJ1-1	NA	CASSPGQGSTEAFF	TGTGCCAGTAGTCCAGGACAGGGGAGCACTGAAGCTTTCTTT
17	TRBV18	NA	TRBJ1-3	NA	CASSPLGGAEPGNTIYF	TGTGCCAGCTCACCTCTTGGGGGAGCTGAGCCTGGAAACACCATATATTTT
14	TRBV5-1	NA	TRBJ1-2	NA	CASSFAELNYGYTF	TGCGCCAGCAGCTTTGCAGAACTCAACTATGGCTACACCTTC
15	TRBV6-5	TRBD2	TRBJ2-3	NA	CASRPGGTSTDTQYF	TGTGCCAGCAGACCCGGGGGGACCAGCACAGATACGCAGTATTTT
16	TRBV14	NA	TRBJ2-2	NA	CASSQAGRGRTGELFF	TGTGCCAGCAGCCAAGCAGGGAGAGGACGGACCGGGGAGCTGTTTTTT
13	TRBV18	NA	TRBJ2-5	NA	CASSPGVQETQYF	TGTGCCAGCTCACCAGGAGTCCAAGAGACCCAGTACTTC
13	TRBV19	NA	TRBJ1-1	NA	CASCQGSYTEAFF	TGTGCCAGTTGTCAGGGGTCGTACACTGAAGCTTTCTTT
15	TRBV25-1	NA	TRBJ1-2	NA	CASSDPRGANYGYTF	TGTGCCAGCAGTGATCCCCGCGGGGCAAACTATGGCTACACCTTC
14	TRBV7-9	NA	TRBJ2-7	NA	CASSQYQGADEQYF	TGTGCCAGCAGCCAATATCAGGGTGCAGACGAGCAGTACTTC
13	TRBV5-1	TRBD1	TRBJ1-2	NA	CASSYLGQGLNTF	TGCGCCAGCAGCTACCTCGGACAGGGCCTTAACACCTTC
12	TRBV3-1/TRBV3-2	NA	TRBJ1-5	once	CASSGRGQPQHF	TGTGCCAGCAGCGGCCGGGGACAGCCCCAGCATTTT
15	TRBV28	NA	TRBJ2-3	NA	CASSHGGAGADTQYF	TGTGCCAGCAGTCACGGGGGCGCCGGGGCCGATACGCAGTATTTT
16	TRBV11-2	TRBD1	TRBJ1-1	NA	CASSLAGQGLGTEAFF	TGTGCCAGCAGCTTAGCGGGACAGGGTTTGGGCACTGAAGCTTTCTTT
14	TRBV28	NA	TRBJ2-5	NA	CASSLGARKETQYF	TGTGCCAGCAGTTTAGGTGCCCGAAAAGAGACCCAGTACTTC
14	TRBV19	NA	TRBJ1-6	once	CASSIRTSGSPLHF	TGTGCCAGTAGTATCAGGACCTCCGGTTCACCCCTCCACTTT
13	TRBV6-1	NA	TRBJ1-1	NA	CASSEHPGGGAFF	TGTGCCAGCAGTGAACATCCGGGAGGAGGAGCTTTCTTT
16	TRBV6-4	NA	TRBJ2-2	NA	CASSVRAATNTGELFF	TGTGCCAGCAGTGTCAGGGCCGCGACGAACACCGGGGAGCTGTTTTTT
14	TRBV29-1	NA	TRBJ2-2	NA	CSVEDRLNTGELFF	TGCAGCGTTGAGGACAGACTAAACACCGGGGAGCTGTTTTTT